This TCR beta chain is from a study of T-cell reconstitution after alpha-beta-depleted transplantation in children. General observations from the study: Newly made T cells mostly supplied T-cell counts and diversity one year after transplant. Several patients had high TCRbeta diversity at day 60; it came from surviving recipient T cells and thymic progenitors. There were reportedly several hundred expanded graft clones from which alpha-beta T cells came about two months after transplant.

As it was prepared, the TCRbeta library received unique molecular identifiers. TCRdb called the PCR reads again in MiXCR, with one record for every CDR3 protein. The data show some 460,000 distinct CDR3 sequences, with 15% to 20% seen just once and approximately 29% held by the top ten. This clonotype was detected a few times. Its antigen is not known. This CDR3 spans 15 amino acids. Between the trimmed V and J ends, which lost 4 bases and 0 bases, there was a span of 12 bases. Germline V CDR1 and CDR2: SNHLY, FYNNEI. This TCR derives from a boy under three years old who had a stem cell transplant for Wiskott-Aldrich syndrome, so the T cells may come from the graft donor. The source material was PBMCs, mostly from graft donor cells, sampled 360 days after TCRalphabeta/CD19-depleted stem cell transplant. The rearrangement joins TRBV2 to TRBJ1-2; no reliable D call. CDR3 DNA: TGTGCCAGCAGTGTAGGGAGGGTAGCTAACTATGGCTACACCTTC. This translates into CASSVGRVANYGYTF. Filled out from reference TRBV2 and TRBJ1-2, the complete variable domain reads EPEVTQTPSHQVTQMGQEVILRCVPISNHLYFYWYRQILGQKVEFLVSFYNNEISEKSEIFDDQFSVERPDGSNFTLKIRSTKLEDSAMYFCASSVGRVANYGYTFGSGTRLTVV.